Shown below are 3 T cell receptor beta chains from a single sample sequenced in a study of cytomegalovirus exposure and HLA in healthy donors. PCR involved 60 Vbeta and 13 Jbeta primers. Data came from immunoSEQ multiplex PCR; TCRdb stores just in-frame clones and leaves some out. The sample includes 150,000 to 200,000 clones, approximately 80% of them seen just once. Sequenced sample: PBMCs. These receptors were collected from a woman in her twenties or thirties in good health and CMV-seropositive.

The chain carries TRBV29-1 and TRBJ2-5, with a weak D call TRBD1 (6 bases). Germline CDR1 reads SQVTM; CDR2 reads ANQGSEA. The CDR3 length is 11 residues. V was cut by 7 bases and J by 10 bases, with 16 bases left in between. The CDR3 loop reads CSARAKGVQYF. The CDR3 region has the DNA TGCAGCGCAAGGGCGAAGGGGGTCCAGTACTTC.

This chain connects TRBV19 to TRBJ1-2; 7 positions match TRBD1. Germline lookup yields CDR1 LNHDA and CDR2 SQIVND (reference sequence). CDR3 length: 14 residues. Germline trimming cut 6 bases from V and 5 bases from J; bases unmatched to any gene: 9. Here the CDR3 DNA reads TGTGCCAGTAGGATCCTGGACAGGAGGTATGGCTACACCTTC. It encodes CASRILDRRYGYTF.

The chain employs TRBV2 and TRBJ2-5; D remains unclear. V shed 3 bases and J shed 1 base, with 12 bases lying between them. This CDR3 has 15 amino acids. Germline CDR1 reads SNHLY; CDR2 reads FYNNEI. The DNA of the CDR3 is TGTGCCAGCAGTGATTGGCAGGTCCGCCAAGAGACCCAGTACTTC. It yields the protein CASSDWQVRQETQYF. Complete variable domain (other parts from reference TRBV2 and TRBJ2-5): EPEVTQTPSHQVTQMGQEVILRCVPISNHLYFYWYRQILGQKVEFLVSFYNNEISEKSEIFDDQFSVERPDGSNFTLKIRSTKLEDSAMYFCASSDWQVRQETQYFGPGTRLLVL.